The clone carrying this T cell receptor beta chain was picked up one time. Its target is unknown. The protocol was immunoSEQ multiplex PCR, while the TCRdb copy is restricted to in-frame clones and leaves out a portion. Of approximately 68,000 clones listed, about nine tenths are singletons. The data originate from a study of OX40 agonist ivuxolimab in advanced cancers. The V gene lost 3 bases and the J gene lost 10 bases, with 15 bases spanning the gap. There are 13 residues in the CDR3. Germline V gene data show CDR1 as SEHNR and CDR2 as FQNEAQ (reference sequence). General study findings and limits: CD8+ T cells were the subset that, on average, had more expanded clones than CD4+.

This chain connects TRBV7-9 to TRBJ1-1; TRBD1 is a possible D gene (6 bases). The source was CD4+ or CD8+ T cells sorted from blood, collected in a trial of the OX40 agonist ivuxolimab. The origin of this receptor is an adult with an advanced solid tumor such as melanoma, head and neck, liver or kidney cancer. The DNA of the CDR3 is TGTGCCAGCAGCTTCGCGGAGGGGGTGGGAGCTTTCTTT. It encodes CASSFAEGVGAFF. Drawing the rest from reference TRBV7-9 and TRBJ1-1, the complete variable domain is DTGVSQNPRHKITKRGQNVTFRCDPISEHNRLYWYRQTLGQGPEFLTYFQNEAQLEKSRLLSDRFSAERPKGSFSTLEIQRTEQGDSAMYLCASSFAEGVGAFFGQGTRLTVV.